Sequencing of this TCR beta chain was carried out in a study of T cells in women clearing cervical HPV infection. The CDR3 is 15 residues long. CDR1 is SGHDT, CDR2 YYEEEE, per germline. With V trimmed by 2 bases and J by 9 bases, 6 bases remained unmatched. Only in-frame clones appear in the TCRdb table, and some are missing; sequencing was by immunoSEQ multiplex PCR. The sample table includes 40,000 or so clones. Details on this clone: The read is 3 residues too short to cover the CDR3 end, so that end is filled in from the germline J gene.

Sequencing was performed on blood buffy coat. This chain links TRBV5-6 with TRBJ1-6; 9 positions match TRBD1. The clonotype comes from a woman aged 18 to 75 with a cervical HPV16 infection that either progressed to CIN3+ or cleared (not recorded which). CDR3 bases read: TGTGCCAGCAGCTTTAGGAGACAGGGGGTTTCACCC. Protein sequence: CASSFRRQGVSP. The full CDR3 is CASSFRRQGVSPLHF.